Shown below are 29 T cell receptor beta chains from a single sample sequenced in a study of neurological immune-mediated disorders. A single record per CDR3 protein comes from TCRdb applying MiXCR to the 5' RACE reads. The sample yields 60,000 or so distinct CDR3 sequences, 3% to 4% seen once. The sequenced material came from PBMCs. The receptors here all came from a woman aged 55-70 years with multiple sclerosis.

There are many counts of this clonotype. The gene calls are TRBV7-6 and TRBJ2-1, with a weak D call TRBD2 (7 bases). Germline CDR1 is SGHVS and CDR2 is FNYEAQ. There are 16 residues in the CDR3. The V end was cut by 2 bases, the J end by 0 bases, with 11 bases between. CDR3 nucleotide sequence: TGTGCCAGCAGCTTACTAGGGGGGGGCTCCTACAATGAGCAGTTCTTC. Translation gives CASSLLGGGSYNEQFF.

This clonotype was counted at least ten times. For the CDR3, the DNA is TGTGCCACCAGTGATTCGTATGGTCAGGGCTATGGCTACACCTTC. Translating it yields CATSDSYGQGYGYTF. This chain connects TRBV24-1 to TRBJ1-2; TRBD1 is a possible D gene (5 bases). Germline CDR1 reads KGHDR; CDR2 reads SFDVKD. Trimming shortened V by 2 bases and J by 4 bases, and 13 bases separated the two germline ends. This CDR3 has 15 residues.

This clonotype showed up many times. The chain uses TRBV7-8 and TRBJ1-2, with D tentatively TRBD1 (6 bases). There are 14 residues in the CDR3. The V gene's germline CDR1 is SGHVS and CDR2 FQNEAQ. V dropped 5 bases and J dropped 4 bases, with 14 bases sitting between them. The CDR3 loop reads CASSAGQYIYGYTF. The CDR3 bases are TGTGCCAGCAGCGCCGGACAGTACATCTATGGCTACACCTTC.

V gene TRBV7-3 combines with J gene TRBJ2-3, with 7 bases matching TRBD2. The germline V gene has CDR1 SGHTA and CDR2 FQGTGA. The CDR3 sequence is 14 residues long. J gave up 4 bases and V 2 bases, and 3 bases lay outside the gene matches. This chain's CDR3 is CASSLGTSADTQYF. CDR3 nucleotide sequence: TGTGCCAGCAGCTTAGGTACTAGCGCAGATACGCAGTATTTT.

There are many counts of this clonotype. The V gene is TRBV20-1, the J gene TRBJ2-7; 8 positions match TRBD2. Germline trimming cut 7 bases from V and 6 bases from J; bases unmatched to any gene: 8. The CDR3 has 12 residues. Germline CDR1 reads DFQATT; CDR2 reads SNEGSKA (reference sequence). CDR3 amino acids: CSGRGGRGEQYF. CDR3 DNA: TGCAGTGGACGCGGGGGGCGAGGCGAGCAGTACTTC.

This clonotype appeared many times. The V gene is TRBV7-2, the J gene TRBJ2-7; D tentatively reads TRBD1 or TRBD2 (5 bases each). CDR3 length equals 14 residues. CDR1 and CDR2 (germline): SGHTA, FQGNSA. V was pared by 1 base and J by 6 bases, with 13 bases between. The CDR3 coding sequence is TGTGCCAGCAGCTTAGGCCCTTGGGGGAGCGAGCAGTACTTC. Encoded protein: CASSLGPWGSEQYF.

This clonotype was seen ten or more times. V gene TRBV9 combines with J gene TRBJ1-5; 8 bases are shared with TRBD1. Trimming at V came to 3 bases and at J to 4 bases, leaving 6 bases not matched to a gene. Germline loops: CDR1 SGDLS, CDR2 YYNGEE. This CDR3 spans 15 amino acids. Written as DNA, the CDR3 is TGTGCCAGCAGCGAAGGACAGGGCTCGAATCAGCCCCAGCATTTT. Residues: CASSEGQGSNQPQHF.

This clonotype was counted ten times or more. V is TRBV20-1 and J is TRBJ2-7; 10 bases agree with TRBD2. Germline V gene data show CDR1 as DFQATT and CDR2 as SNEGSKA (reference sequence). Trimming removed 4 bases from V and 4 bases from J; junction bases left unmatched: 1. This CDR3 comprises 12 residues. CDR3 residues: CSATSGSYEQYF. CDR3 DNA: TGCAGTGCTACTAGCGGGAGTTACGAGCAGTACTTC.

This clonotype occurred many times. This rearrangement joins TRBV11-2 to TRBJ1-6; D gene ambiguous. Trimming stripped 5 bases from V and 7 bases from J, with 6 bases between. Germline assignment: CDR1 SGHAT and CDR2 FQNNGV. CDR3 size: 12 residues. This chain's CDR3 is CASSAGNSPLHF. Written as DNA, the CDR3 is TGTGCCAGCAGCGCAGGCAATTCACCCCTCCACTTT. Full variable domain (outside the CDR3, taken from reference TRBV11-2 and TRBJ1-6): EAGVAQSPRYKIIEKRQSVAFWCNPISGHATLYWYQQILGQGPKLLIQFQNNGVVDDSQLPKDRFSAERLKGVDSTLKIQPAKLEDSAVYLCASSAGNSPLHFGNGTRLTVT.

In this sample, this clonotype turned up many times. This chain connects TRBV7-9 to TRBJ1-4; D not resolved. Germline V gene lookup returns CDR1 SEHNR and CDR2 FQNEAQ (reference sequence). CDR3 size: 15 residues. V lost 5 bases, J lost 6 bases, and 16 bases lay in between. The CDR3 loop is CASSPPGRWDEKLFF. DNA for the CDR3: TGTGCCAGCAGCCCTCCGGGCCGATGGGATGAAAAACTGTTTTTT.

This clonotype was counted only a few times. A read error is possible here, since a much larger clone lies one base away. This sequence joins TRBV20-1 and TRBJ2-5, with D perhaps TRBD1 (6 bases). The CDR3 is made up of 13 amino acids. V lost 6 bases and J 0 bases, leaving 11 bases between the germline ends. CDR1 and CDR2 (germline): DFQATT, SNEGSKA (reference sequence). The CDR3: CSAQDRNQETQYF. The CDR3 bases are TGCAGTGCCCAGGACAGAAACCAAGAGACCCAGTACTTC.

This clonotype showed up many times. The CDR3 sequence: CASSLSDRVDGYTF. CDR3 DNA: TGTGCCAGCAGCCTTTCCGACAGGGTTGATGGCTACACCTTC. The chain carries TRBV7-9 and TRBJ1-2, with TRBD1 identical over 7 bases. Trimming took 5 bases from V and 6 from J; bases not matched to a gene: 9. Per germline, CDR1 SEHNR and CDR2 FQNEAQ (reference sequence). The CDR3 spans 14 residues.

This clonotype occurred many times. The CDR3 spells CASSPAYEQYF. The CDR3 DNA reads TGTGCCAGCAGCCCAGCATACGAGCAGTACTTC. The rearrangement links TRBV7-2 to TRBJ2-7; D is undetermined. There are 11 residues in the CDR3. The germline gives CDR1 SGHTA, CDR2 FQGNSA. V lost 5 bases, J lost 4 bases, and 6 bases lay in between.

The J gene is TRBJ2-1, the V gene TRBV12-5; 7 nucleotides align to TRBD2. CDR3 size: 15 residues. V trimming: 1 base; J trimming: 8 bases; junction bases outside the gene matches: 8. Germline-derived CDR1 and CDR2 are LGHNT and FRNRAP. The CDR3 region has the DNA TGTGCTAGTGGTTTGGGGAAAAGGCTAGCGGATGAGCAGTTCTTC. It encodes CASGLGKRLADEQFF.

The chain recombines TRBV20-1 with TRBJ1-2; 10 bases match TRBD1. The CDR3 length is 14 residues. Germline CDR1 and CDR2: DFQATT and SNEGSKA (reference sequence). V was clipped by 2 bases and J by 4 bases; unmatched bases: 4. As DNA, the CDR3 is TGCAGTGCTAGACAGACAGGGGGCGTCTATGGCTACACCTTC. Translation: CSARQTGGVYGYTF.

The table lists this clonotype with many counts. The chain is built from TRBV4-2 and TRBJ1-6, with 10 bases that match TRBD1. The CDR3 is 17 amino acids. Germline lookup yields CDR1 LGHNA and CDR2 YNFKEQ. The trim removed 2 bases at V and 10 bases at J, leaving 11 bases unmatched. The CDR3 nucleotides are TGTGCCAGCAGCCAACCCCGGGACAGGGGACTAGAGTCACCCCTCCACTTT. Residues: CASSQPRDRGLESPLHF.

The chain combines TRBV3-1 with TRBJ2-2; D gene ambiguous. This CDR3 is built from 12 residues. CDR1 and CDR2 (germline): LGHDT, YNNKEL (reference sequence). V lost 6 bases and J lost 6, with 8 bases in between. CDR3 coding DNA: TGTGCCAGCAGTCCGTTGTCCGGGGAGCTGTTTTTT. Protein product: CASSPLSGELFF.

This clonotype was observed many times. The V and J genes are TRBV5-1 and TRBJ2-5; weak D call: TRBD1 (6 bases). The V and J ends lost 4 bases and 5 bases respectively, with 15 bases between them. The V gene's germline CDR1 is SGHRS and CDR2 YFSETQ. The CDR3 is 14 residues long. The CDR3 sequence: CASSIRGRDETQYF. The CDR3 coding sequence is TGCGCCAGCAGCATCAGGGGCAGGGACGAGACCCAGTACTTC.

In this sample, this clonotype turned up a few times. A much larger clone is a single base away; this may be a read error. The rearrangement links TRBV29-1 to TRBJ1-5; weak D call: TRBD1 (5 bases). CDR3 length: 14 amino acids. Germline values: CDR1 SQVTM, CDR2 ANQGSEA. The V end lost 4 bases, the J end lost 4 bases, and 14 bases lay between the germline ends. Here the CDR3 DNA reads TGCAGCGTTGCACCCCGGGGGTCGAATCAGCCCCAGCATTTT. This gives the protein CSVAPRGSNQPQHF.

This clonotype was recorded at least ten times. The CDR3 sequence: CASSPGRSYEQYF. The CDR3 bases are TGTGCCAGCAGCCCCGGGAGGTCGTACGAGCAGTACTTC. This chain joins TRBV13 and TRBJ2-7; 7 bases map to TRBD2. CDR1 is PRHDT and CDR2 is FYEKMQ in the germline V gene (reference sequence). The CDR3 has 13 amino acids. The V and J ends lost 5 bases and 4 bases, in that order; junction bases with no gene match: 5.

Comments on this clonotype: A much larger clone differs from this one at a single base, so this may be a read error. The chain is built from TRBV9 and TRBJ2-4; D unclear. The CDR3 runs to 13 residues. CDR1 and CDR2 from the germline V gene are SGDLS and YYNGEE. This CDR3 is CASSKKAKKIQYF. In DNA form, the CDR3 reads TGTGCCAGCAGCAAAAAGGCCAAAAAAATTCAGTACTTC. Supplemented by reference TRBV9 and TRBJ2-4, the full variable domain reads DSGVTQTPKHLITATGQRVTLRCSPRSGDLSVYWYQQSLDQGLQFLIQYYNGEERAKGNILERFSAQQFPDLHSELNLSSLELGDSALYFCASSKKAKKIQYFGAGTRLSVL.

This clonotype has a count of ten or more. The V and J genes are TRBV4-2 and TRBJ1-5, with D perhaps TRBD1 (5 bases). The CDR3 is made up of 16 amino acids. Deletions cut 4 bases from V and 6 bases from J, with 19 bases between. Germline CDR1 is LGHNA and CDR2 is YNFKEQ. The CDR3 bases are TGTGCCAGCAGCCCGAATACAGGCAGGGCGAGTCAGCCCCAGCATTTT. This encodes CASSPNTGRASQPQHF.

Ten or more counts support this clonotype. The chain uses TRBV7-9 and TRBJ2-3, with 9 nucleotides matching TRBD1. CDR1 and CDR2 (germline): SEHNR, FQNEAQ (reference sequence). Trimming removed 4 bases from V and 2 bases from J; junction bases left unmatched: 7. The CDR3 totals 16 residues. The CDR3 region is CASSYTTGGYTDTQYF. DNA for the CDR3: TGTGCCAGCAGCTACACGACAGGGGGTTACACAGATACGCAGTATTTT.

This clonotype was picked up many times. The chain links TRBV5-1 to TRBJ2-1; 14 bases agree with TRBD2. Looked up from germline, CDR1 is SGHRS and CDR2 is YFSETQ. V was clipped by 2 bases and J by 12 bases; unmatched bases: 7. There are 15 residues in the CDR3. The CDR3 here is CASSFGTSGRGLQFF. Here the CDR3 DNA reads TGCGCCAGCAGCTTCGGGACTAGCGGGAGAGGTTTGCAGTTCTTC.

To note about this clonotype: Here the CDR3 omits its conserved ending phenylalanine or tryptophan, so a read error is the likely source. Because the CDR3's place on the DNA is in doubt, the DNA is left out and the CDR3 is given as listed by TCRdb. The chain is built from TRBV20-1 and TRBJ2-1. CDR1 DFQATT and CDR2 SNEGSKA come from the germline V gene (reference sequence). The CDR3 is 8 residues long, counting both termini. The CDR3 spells CSARHRFN.

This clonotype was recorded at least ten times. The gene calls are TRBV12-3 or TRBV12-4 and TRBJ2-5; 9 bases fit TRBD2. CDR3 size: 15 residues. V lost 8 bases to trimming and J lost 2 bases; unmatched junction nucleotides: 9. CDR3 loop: CASSLAGAPQETQYF. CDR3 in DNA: TGTGCCAGCTCATTAGCGGGGGCTCCACAAGAGACCCAGTACTTC.

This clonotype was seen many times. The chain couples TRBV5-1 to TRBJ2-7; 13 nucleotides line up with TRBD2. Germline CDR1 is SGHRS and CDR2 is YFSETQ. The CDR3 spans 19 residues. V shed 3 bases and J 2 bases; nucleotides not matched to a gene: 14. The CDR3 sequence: CASSSTWTSGGQLTYEQYF. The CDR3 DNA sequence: TGCGCCAGCAGCTCGACATGGACTAGCGGGGGACAACTTACCTACGAGCAGTACTTC.

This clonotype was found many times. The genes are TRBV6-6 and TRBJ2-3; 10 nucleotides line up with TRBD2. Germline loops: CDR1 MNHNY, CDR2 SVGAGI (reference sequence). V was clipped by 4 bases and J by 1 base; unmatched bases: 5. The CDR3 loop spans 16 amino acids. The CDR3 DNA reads TGTGCCAGCAGTTCGAAGCGGGGGGGACGCACAGATACGCAGTATTTT. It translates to CASSSKRGGRTDTQYF.

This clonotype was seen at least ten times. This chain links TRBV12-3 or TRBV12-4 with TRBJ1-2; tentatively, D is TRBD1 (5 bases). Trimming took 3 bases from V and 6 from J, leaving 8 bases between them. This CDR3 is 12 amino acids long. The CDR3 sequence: CASSFGGNGYTF. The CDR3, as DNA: TGTGCCAGCAGTTTCGGGGGGAATGGCTACACCTTC.